A selection of T cell receptor beta chains follows, all from one sample in a study of Graves' ophthalmopathy and Graves' hyperthyroidism. TCRdb used MiXCR to reprocess the multiplex PCR reads, holding one entry per CDR3 protein. Altogether around 1,200,000 distinct CDR3 sequences are present, approximately 35% being singletons, with the ten largest covering around 10%. Material for sequencing was peripheral blood or thyroid tissue (not recorded which). These receptors were collected from an adult man with Graves' hyperthyroidism. CDR3s include the opening cysteine and the closing phenylalanine or tryptophan. D genes are given only for firm matches. Not all rows give a size; the values are once, few, many and, for expanded clones, a class.

D,length,V,size,J,CDR3,DNA
NA,14,TRBV20-1,NA,TRBJ2-5,CSASPPGSRETQYF,TGCAGTGCTAGCCCTCCGGGATCGAGGGAGACCCAGTACTTC
NA,14,TRBV19,many,TRBJ1-1,CASSIETANTEAFF,TGTGCCAGTAGTATTGAGACAGCGAACACTGAAGCTTTCTTT
NA,16,TRBV2,NA,TRBJ2-2,CASSRALGSRTGELFF,TGTGCCAGCAGTAGGGCCTTAGGGTCGAGGACCGGGGAGCTGTTTTTT
TRBD1,13,TRBV20-1,once,TRBJ1-6,CSAGHTGGSPLHF,TGCAGTGCTGGACACACAGGGGGTTCACCCCTCCACTTT
TRBD2,14,TRBV27,many,TRBJ2-5,CASSSTSGKETQYF,TGTGCCAGCAGTTCCACTAGCGGGAAAGAGACCCAGTACTTC
NA,15,TRBV4-3,NA,TRBJ1-4,CASSQDAGIEEKLFF,TGCGCCAGCAGCCAAGATGCGGGGATAGAGGAAAAACTGTTTTTT
NA,15,TRBV7-8,NA,TRBJ2-7,CASSLPPDPSPEQYF,TGTGCCAGCAGCCTCCCCCCGGACCCGTCCCCCGAGCAGTACTTC
NA,17,TRBV24-1,many,TRBJ2-7,CATSDSGHTSFGAKQYF,TGTGCCACCAGTGATTCCGGACATACCTCGTTCGGGGCAAAGCAGTACTTC
TRBD1,13,TRBV5-1,NA,TRBJ2-7,CASHRDRGREQYF,TGCGCCAGCCATCGGGACAGGGGACGAGAGCAGTACTTC
NA,15,TRBV4-3,NA,TRBJ2-7,CASSQATGGQYEQYF,TGCGCCAGCAGCCAAGCGACAGGAGGACAATACGAGCAGTACTTC
NA,17,TRBV27,NA,TRBJ1-1,CASSPPPGGLVNTEAFF,TGTGCCAGCAGTCCCCCTCCCGGGGGTTTGGTGAACACTGAAGCTTTCTTT
NA,13,TRBV5-1,NA,TRBJ1-2,CASSFYEEGGYTF,TGCGCCAGCAGCTTCTACGAAGAAGGCGGCTACACCTTC
TRBD1,13,TRBV29-1,NA,TRBJ1-2,CSVGRGGRYGYTF,TGCAGCGTTGGGCGAGGGGGCCGGTATGGCTACACCTTC
NA,17,TRBV7-9,many,TRBJ2-5,CASSFEGLAVPEETQYF,TGTGCCAGCAGCTTTGAGGGACTCGCGGTGCCCGAAGAGACCCAGTACTTC
NA,15,TRBV5-6,few,TRBJ2-2,CASSSDSVGTGELFF,TGTGCCAGCAGCTCTGACAGCGTGGGCACCGGGGAGCTGTTTTTT
NA,15,TRBV5-1,many,TRBJ2-5,CASSLEPGLLETQYF,TGCGCCAGCAGCTTGGAGCCTGGGTTACTGGAGACCCAGTACTTC
TRBD1,16,TRBV10-3,many,TRBJ1-6,CAISDSRGRGGSPLHF,TGTGCCATCAGTGACTCCAGGGGGCGAGGAGGTTCACCCCTCCACTTT
NA,16,TRBV19,NA,TRBJ2-7,CASSTGYREFSYEQYF,TGTGCCAGTAGTACCGGATACAGGGAGTTCTCCTACGAGCAGTACTTC
TRBD1,15,TRBV20-1,NA,TRBJ2-7,CSARKDRAQIHEQYF,TGCAGTGCTAGAAAGGACAGGGCCCAAATCCACGAGCAGTACTTC
NA,12,TRBV14,many,TRBJ1-3,CASSQVPNTIYF,TGTGCCAGCAGCCAAGTTCCCAACACCATATATTTT
NA,12,TRBV24-1,many,TRBJ1-2,CATSGDTYGYTF,TGTGCCACCAGTGGGGACACTTATGGCTACACCTTC
TRBD2,16,TRBV3-1,NA,TRBJ2-5,CASSQVAGLAVETQYF,TGTGCCAGCAGCCAAGTCGCCGGACTAGCCGTGGAGACCCAGTACTTC
NA,13,TRBV29-1,many,TRBJ1-1,CSVNRGGVTEAFF,TGCAGCGTCAATCGTGGGGGCGTCACTGAAGCTTTCTTT
NA,11,TRBV7-2,NA,TRBJ1-1,CASEKGTEAFF,TGTGCCAGCGAAAAGGGCACTGAAGCTTTCTTT
NA,13,TRBV3-1,many,TRBJ1-6,CASSLDLNSPLHF,TGTGCCAGCAGCCTGGACCTAAATTCACCCCTCCACTTT
NA,14,TRBV4-1,NA,TRBJ1-3,CASSRGTKGNTIYF,TGCGCCAGCAGTCGAGGGACAAAAGGAAACACCATATATTTT
NA,15,TRBV19,many,TRBJ1-5,CASSIGLARNQPQHF,TGTGCCAGTAGTATCGGGTTAGCACGCAATCAGCCCCAGCATTTT
NA,11,TRBV20-1,many,TRBJ1-3,CSAPLGNTIYF,TGCAGTGCTCCCTTGGGAAACACCATATATTTT
NA,15,TRBV14,few,TRBJ1-1,CASSQAWAVNTEAFF,TGTGCCAGCAGCCAAGCGTGGGCGGTGAATACTGAAGCTTTCTTT
TRBD1,16,TRBV6-5,NA,TRBJ1-5,CASSNDRARGNQPQHF,TGTGCCAGCAGTAACGACAGGGCCAGGGGCAATCAGCCCCAGCATTTT
TRBD1,19,TRBV7-2,few,TRBJ2-6,CASSTSSGQGISGANVLTF,TGTGCCAGCAGCACAAGCTCGGGACAGGGAATCTCTGGGGCCAACGTCCTGACTTTC
NA,16,TRBV7-9,NA,TRBJ1-3,CASSPPTSNSGNTIYF,TGTGCCAGCAGCCCCCCGACATCCAACTCTGGAAACACCATATATTTT
TRBD1,15,TRBV7-7,many,TRBJ1-4,CASSLLPGTGEKLFF,TGTGCCAGCAGCCTACTCCCCGGGACAGGCGAAAAACTGTTTTTT
NA,14,TRBV20-1,many,TRBJ1-5,CSASSRVSNQPQHF,TGCAGTGCTAGTTCCAGGGTTAGCAATCAGCCCCAGCATTTT
TRBD1,17,TRBV12-3/TRBV12-4,NA,TRBJ1-1,CASSQSGTGGRNTEAFF,TGTGCCAGCAGTCAGAGCGGGACAGGGGGTAGGAACACTGAAGCTTTCTTT
TRBD2,16,TRBV7-2,NA,TRBJ2-2,CASSPDGGGGTGELFF,TGTGCCAGCAGCCCTGACGGCGGGGGAGGCACCGGGGAGCTGTTTTTT
NA,15,TRBV7-6,NA,TRBJ1-6,CASSLARGFASPLHF,TGTGCCAGCAGCTTAGCGCGAGGGTTCGCTTCACCCCTCCACTTT
NA,13,TRBV20-1,many,TRBJ1-6,CSASRQDNSPLHF,TGCAGTGCTAGTAGGCAGGATAATTCACCCCTCCACTTT
NA,14,TRBV29-1,NA,TRBJ2-6,CSVVGGGGANVLTF,TGCAGCGTTGTCGGGGGTGGTGGGGCCAACGTCCTGACTTTC
TRBD1,16,TRBV19,many,TRBJ1-5,CASSVFRDSSGQPQHF,TGTGCCAGTAGCGTCTTTAGGGACAGTTCAGGACAGCCCCAGCATTTT
TRBD1,15,TRBV7-2,NA,TRBJ2-7,CASSTMTGTLGEQYF,TGTGCCAGCAGCACAATGACAGGGACCCTTGGTGAGCAGTACTTC
TRBD2,15,TRBV28,NA,TRBJ2-5,CASSLTAGGRETQYF,TGTGCCAGCAGTTTGACAGCGGGGGGGCGAGAGACCCAGTACTTC
NA,16,TRBV29-1,few,TRBJ1-1,CSVEDLFRGSNTEAFF,TGCAGCGTTGAAGATCTTTTCAGGGGATCAAACACTGAAGCTTTCTTT
NA,14,TRBV5-1,NA,TRBJ2-7,CASSPAPGRNEQYF,TGCGCCAGCAGCCCGGCCCCTGGAAGGAACGAGCAGTACTTC
TRBD2,16,TRBV29-1,NA,TRBJ2-7,CSVSRTSGMWNYEQYF,TGCAGCGTTTCCCGAACTAGCGGGATGTGGAACTACGAGCAGTACTTC
NA,14,TRBV29-1,NA,TRBJ1-2,CSASSPDRDWGYTF,TGCAGCGCCAGCAGCCCCGACAGAGATTGGGGCTACACCTTC
NA,14,TRBV19,many,TRBJ1-1,CASSINALNTEAFF,TGTGCCAGTAGTATTAACGCACTGAACACTGAAGCTTTCTTT
NA,12,TRBV29-1,NA,TRBJ1-1,CSVVGVEAEAFF,TGCAGCGTGGTCGGGGTAGAAGCTGAAGCTTTCTTT
NA,14,TRBV10-3,NA,TRBJ1-2,CASSWPGANYGYTF,TGTGCCAGCAGTTGGCCGGGAGCTAACTATGGCTACACCTTC
NA,14,TRBV10-3,NA,TRBJ1-2,CAISEPGGNYGYTF,TGTGCCATCAGTGAGCCTGGGGGGAACTATGGCTACACCTTC
NA,16,TRBV7-9,many,TRBJ2-7,CASSALGLRDGYEQYF,TGTGCCAGCAGCGCCCTTGGCCTACGGGACGGCTACGAGCAGTACTTC
NA,14,TRBV5-1,NA,TRBJ2-5,CASSLAVGIETQYF,TGCGCCAGCAGCTTGGCTGTAGGAATCGAGACCCAGTACTTC
NA,15,TRBV7-9,NA,TRBJ2-7,CASSFPSTGSYERYF,TGTGCCAGCAGCTTCCCCTCGACAGGTTCCTACGAGCGGTACTTC
TRBD1,15,TRBV6-6,few,TRBJ2-7,CASSLGQGVGYEQYF,TGTGCCAGCAGCCTAGGACAGGGGGTCGGCTACGAGCAGTACTTC